This T cell receptor (beta chain) originates from a study of blood T cell repertoires in COVID-19. The count of this clone is one. V lost 3 bases and J lost 5, with 11 bases in between. The CDR3 sequence is 13 residues long. Germline-derived CDR1 and CDR2 are KGHSH and LQKENI. Per the original methods: Amplification of reference gene primers provided the estimated nucleated cell counts. Generated by immunoSEQ multiplex PCR, the TCRdb table keeps only in-frame clones and is missing some. The V and J calls and clone size come from that table; D and trimming were worked out from the DNA. The data show almost 55,000 clones, 86% seen once.

Source material: peripheral blood. The chain links TRBV18 to TRBJ2-7; TRBD1 is a possible D gene (6 bases). The sequence was collected from a human donor in a cohort sampled during active COVID-19. CDR3 nucleotides: TGTGCCAGCTCACCTTCTTCAGGGGACGAGCAGTACTTC. It encodes CASSPSSGDEQYF.